A single sample is the source of the 26 T cell receptor beta chains below, sequenced in a study of CD8+CD57+ T cells in acquired aplastic anemia. The TCR beta profiling, which covered VDJ combination and CDR3 sequence, was carried out using genomic DNA as the template. TCRdb passed the reads through MiXCR, listing each CDR3 protein once. The top ten hold 1.1% of the sample, which has a few hundred thousand distinct CDR3 sequences, 30% to 40% seen once. Input material: sorted CD4+, CD8+, or CD8+CD57+ T cells (not recorded which) from PBMCs. The receptors shown here come from a human donor in good health, serving as a control.

Worth noting for this clonotype: A much larger clone lies a single base off, so this may be a read error. The chain uses TRBV11-1 and TRBJ2-1; the D gene is possibly TRBD2 (5 bases). V was pared by 5 bases and J by 4 bases, with 12 bases between. The CDR3 has 14 amino acids. Germline loops: CDR1 SGHAT, CDR2 FQDESV (reference sequence). The chain's CDR3 is CASSQASTYNEQFF. The CDR3 nucleotides read TGTGCCAGCAGCCAAGCTAGCACTTACAATGAGCAGTTCTTC.

This clonotype was seen a single time. This chain links TRBV11-1 with TRBJ2-1; 9 bases are a match to TRBD2. The V gene end was trimmed by 5 bases and the J gene end by 7 bases; junction bases not matched to a gene: 15. The CDR3 length is 17 residues. Germline assignment: CDR1 SGHAT and CDR2 FQDESV (reference sequence). The CDR3 loop is CASSARGGGPGRNEQFF. CDR3 nucleotides: TGTGCCAGCAGCGCGCGCGGGGGGGGCCCAGGGAGAAATGAGCAGTTCTTC.

For this clonotype: It may be a read error: a sequence one base away is much more abundant. CDR3 sequence (DNA): TGTGCCAGTAGTATATGGGGCCCGTCGAGCTCCTACGAGCAGTTCTTC. Its translation is CASSIWGPSSSYEQFF. The gene calls are TRBV19 and TRBJ2-1, with TRBD1 as a possible D gene (5 bases). This CDR3 is built from 16 residues. Trimming took 2 bases from V and 10 from J, leaving 21 bases between them. The germline V gene has CDR1 LNHDA and CDR2 SQIVND (reference sequence).

This clonotype was observed many times. This chain joins TRBV20-1 and TRBJ2-5, with D perhaps TRBD1 (5 bases). Germline V gives CDR1 DFQATT, CDR2 SNEGSKA (reference sequence). The CDR3 totals 14 residues. Trimming shortened V by 6 bases and J by 5 bases, and 19 bases separated the two germline ends. For the CDR3, the DNA is TGCAGTGCGGAAGGAAGGGGTGGGGTCGAGACCCAGTACTTC. It encodes CSAEGRGGVETQYF.

The chain links TRBV10-3 to TRBJ2-1; 7 positions match TRBD2. Looked up from germline, CDR1 is ENHRY and CDR2 is SYGVKD. The J segment lost 12 bases and the V segment lost 0 bases, leaving 2 bases of the junction unmatched. The CDR3 consists of 12 residues. CDR3 sequence (DNA): TGTGCCATCAGTGAGTCCTCGGGGGGGCAGTTCTTC. Translated: CAISESSGGQFF.

This chain links TRBV7-9 with TRBJ1-4; D is unclear. V was pared by 3 bases and J by 0 bases, with 11 bases between. Germline loops: CDR1 SEHNR, CDR2 FQNEAQ (reference sequence). This CDR3 has 16 residues. The CDR3 protein is CASSFSSHATNEKLFF. The CDR3 DNA reads TGTGCCAGCAGCTTCAGTAGCCATGCAACTAATGAAAAACTGTTTTTT. The variable domain in full, completed from reference TRBV7-9 and TRBJ1-4, reads DTGVSQNPRHKITKRGQNVTFRCDPISEHNRLYWYRQTLGQGPEFLTYFQNEAQLEKSRLLSDRFSAERPKGSFSTLEIQRTEQGDSAMYLCASSFSSHATNEKLFFGSGTQLSVL.

V usage is TRBV9 and J usage is TRBJ2-5; 7 bases are shared with TRBD2. Germline V CDR1 and CDR2: SGDLS, YYNGEE. V gave up 0 bases and J gave up 1 base; unmatched junction bases: 3. The CDR3 length is 15 residues. CDR3 amino acids: CASSVGGGGQETQYF. The CDR3 nucleotides are TGTGCCAGCAGCGTAGGGGGCGGGGGCCAAGAGACCCAGTACTTC.

This clonotype occurred a few times. The rearrangement joins TRBV3-1 to TRBJ1-2; D is unclear. The germline V and J ends were trimmed by 7 bases and 4 bases, with 16 bases remaining between them. CDR3 size: 14 residues. CDR1 is LGHDT, CDR2 YNNKEL, per germline (reference sequence). The CDR3 DNA sequence: TGTGCCAGCACGGGTGGGGAACGGGGCTATGGCTACACCTTC. It translates to CASTGGERGYGYTF.

This clonotype was counted ten times or more. The rearrangement links TRBV9 to TRBJ1-1; D remains ambiguous. Germline V lookup: CDR1 SGDLS, CDR2 YYNGEE. The V and J ends lost 0 bases and 5 bases respectively, with 17 bases between them. The CDR3 length is 16 residues. In nucleotides, the CDR3 is TGTGCCAGCAGCGTAGTTCTGTCCGGTATGTCTACTGAAGCTTTCTTT. Amino acid sequence: CASSVVLSGMSTEAFF. Using reference TRBV9 and TRBJ1-1 for the parts outside the CDR3, the full variable domain is DSGVTQTPKHLITATGQRVTLRCSPRSGDLSVYWYQQSLDQGLQFLIQYYNGEERAKGNILERFSAQQFPDLHSELNLSSLELGDSALYFCASSVVLSGMSTEAFFGQGTRLTVV.

V is TRBV5-1 and J is TRBJ2-7; 14 nucleotides align to TRBD2. After removal of 4 bases from V and 3 bases from J, the junction contained 6 bases not matched to a gene. Per germline, CDR1 SGHRS and CDR2 YFSETQ. This CDR3 region has 16 residues. Written as DNA, the CDR3 is TGCGCCAGCAGCCTGGGGACTAGCGGGAGCGGCTACGAGCAGTACTTC. It translates to CASSLGTSGSGYEQYF.

Many counts were recorded for this clonotype. J is TRBJ2-5 and V is TRBV5-1; D tentatively fits TRBD1 or TRBD2 (5 bases each). Trimming pared 4 bases from V and 9 bases from J, leaving 25 bases between. Germline V gene data show CDR1 as SGHRS and CDR2 as YFSETQ. CDR3 length: 16 amino acids. This chain's CDR3 is CASSPSVSIGELPQYF. For the CDR3, the DNA is TGCGCCAGCAGCCCCTCCGTGTCGATAGGGGAGTTGCCCCAGTACTTC.

At least ten counts were recorded for this clonotype. The rearrangement links TRBV11-2 to TRBJ2-7; D call uncertain. The CDR3 is 13 amino acids. CDR1 is SGHAT and CDR2 is FQNNGV in the germline V gene. Trimming pared 8 bases from V and 5 bases from J, leaving 16 bases between. The CDR3: CASGNWATNEQYF. Here the CDR3 DNA reads TGTGCCAGCGGCAATTGGGCTACGAACGAGCAGTACTTC.

As for this clonotype: One base away lies a much larger clone, so this may be a sequencing read error. Without the conserved terminal phenylalanine or tryptophan, this CDR3 likely stems from a read error. CDR3 loop: CASSLLDREYYGYTS. The CDR3 nucleotides read TGTGCCAGCAGCTTGCTTGACAGGGAGTACTATGGCTACACCTCC. This chain uses TRBV5-4 with TRBJ1-2; 7 bases map to TRBD1. Trimming took 1 base from V and 3 from J; bases not matched to a gene: 6. The CDR3 extends over 15 amino acids. Germline V gene sequence: CDR1 SGHNT, CDR2 YYREEE (reference sequence).

This clonotype was counted many times. This sequence joins TRBV6-5 and TRBJ1-1; D is ambiguous. This CDR3 has 12 residues. Trimming took 4 bases from V and 7 from J, leaving 10 bases between them. Germline lookup yields CDR1 MNHEY and CDR2 SVGAGI. The CDR3 DNA reads TGTGCCAGCAGTTCCGCTAGGTATGAAGCTTTCTTT. Amino acids: CASSSARYEAFF.

This rearrangement joins TRBV7-9 to TRBJ2-2; D not resolved. Looked up from germline, CDR1 is SEHNR and CDR2 is FQNEAQ (reference sequence). The CDR3 sequence is 14 residues long. The ends were cut back, 5 bases at V and 0 bases at J, with 7 bases in the middle. The CDR3 loop reads CASSHPTNTGELFF. The CDR3, as DNA: TGTGCCAGCAGCCACCCCACGAACACCGGGGAGCTGTTTTTT.

This clonotype was counted at least ten times. The chain links TRBV15 to TRBJ2-1, with 11 bases identical to TRBD1. CDR3 size: 16 residues. Per the germline V gene, CDR1 is LNHNV and CDR2 is YYDKDF (reference sequence). V lost 5 bases and J lost 7; bases outside the gene matches: 10. The CDR3 nucleotides are TGTGCCACCAGCCCTGGACAGGGGGCACGTTGGAATGAGCAGTTCTTC. This translates into CATSPGQGARWNEQFF. Combining the CDR3 with reference TRBV15 and TRBJ2-1 gives the whole variable domain DAMVIQNPRYQVTQFGKPVTLSCSQTLNHNVMYWYQQKSSQAPKLLFHYYDKDFNNEADTPDNFQSRRPNTSFCFLDIRSPGLGDTAMYLCATSPGQGARWNEQFFGPGTRLTVL.

This clonotype was observed at least ten times. The J gene is TRBJ2-1, the V gene TRBV20-1; D might be TRBD2 (6 bases). Germline V lookup: CDR1 DFQATT, CDR2 SNEGSKA (reference sequence). The V gene lost 4 bases and the J gene lost 6 bases, with 16 bases spanning the gap. This CDR3 contains 14 residues. CDR3 DNA: TGCAGTGCTACGGGACTCAAAACTATCAATGAGCAGTTCTTC. It specifies CSATGLKTINEQFF.

The sample holds a few counts of this clonotype. The rearrangement joins TRBV11-2 to TRBJ2-7; 7 nucleotides match TRBD1. Looked up from germline, CDR1 is SGHAT and CDR2 is FQNNGV. The V gene end was trimmed by 1 base and the J gene end by 3 bases; junction bases not matched to a gene: 12. This CDR3 region has 17 residues. The CDR3 nucleotides read TGTGCCAGCAGCTTAGGGGGGCGCGGACAGGCCAACTACGAGCAGTACTTC. This codes for CASSLGGRGQANYEQYF.

Ten or more counts support this clonotype. The chain is built from TRBV24-1 and TRBJ2-7, with TRBD2 matching 11 bases. Germline loops: CDR1 KGHDR, CDR2 SFDVKD. Unmatched junction bases numbered 6, after V lost 4 bases and J lost 2 bases. CDR3 length: 16 residues. The CDR3 loop is CATSETGTSGPYEQYF. Here the CDR3 DNA reads TGTGCCACCAGTGAAACTGGGACTAGCGGTCCCTACGAGCAGTACTTC.

This clonotype was observed once. This rearrangement joins TRBV2 to TRBJ1-1, with D possibly matching TRBD1 (6 bases). This CDR3 contains 14 residues. Germline V gives CDR1 SNHLY, CDR2 FYNNEI. The CDR3, as DNA: TGTGCTAGGACCAGGACAGACCAGAACACTGAAGCTTTCTTT. Protein sequence: CARTRTDQNTEAFF.

This clonotype came up many times. The chain couples TRBV20-1 to TRBJ2-7; D is perhaps TRBD2 (5 bases). This CDR3 is 13 amino acids long. CDR1 DFQATT and CDR2 SNEGSKA come from the germline V gene (reference sequence). The V end lost 2 bases, the J end lost 6 bases, and 14 bases lay between the germline ends. This CDR3 reads CSARREQRGEQYF. The CDR3 DNA sequence: TGCAGTGCTAGACGCGAGCAACGGGGCGAGCAGTACTTC.

The gene calls are TRBV29-1 and TRBJ1-1; D remains ambiguous. This CDR3 has 12 amino acids. The V gene's germline CDR1 is SQVTM and CDR2 ANQGSEA. V was trimmed by 2 bases and J by 5 bases, leaving 9 bases between them. The CDR3 region has the DNA TGCAGCGTTGAATTGGGAAATACTGAAGCTTTCTTT. This codes for CSVELGNTEAFF. The variable domain in full, completed from reference TRBV29-1 and TRBJ1-1, reads SAVISQKPSRDICQRGTSLTIQCQVDSQVTMMFWYRQQPGQSLTLIATANQGSEATYESGFVIDKFPISRPNLTFSTLTVSNMSPEDSSIYLCSVELGNTEAFFGQGTRLTVV.

On this clonotype itself: At one end, the junction sequence differs from germline, possibly due to a read error. The CDR3 reads CASSTGTVNSPLHF. The CDR3 DNA reads TGTGCCAGCAGTACCGGGACAGTGAATTCACCCCTCCACTTT. The V and J genes are TRBV10-3 and TRBJ1-6; 7 nucleotides line up with TRBD1. The germline V gene has CDR1 ENHRY and CDR2 SYGVKD. The CDR3 totals 14 residues.

As concerns this clonotype: A read error is possible here, since a much larger clone lies one base away. The J gene is TRBJ2-7, the V gene TRBV10-3, with D possibly TRBD1 on 5 matching bases. The germline V gene encodes CDR1 ENHRY and CDR2 SYGVKD. V lost 6 bases and J 3 bases, leaving 12 bases between the germline ends. The CDR3 runs to 13 residues. The CDR3 loop is CAIRTQASYEQYF. The CDR3 region has the DNA TGTGCCATCAGAACACAGGCTAGCTACGAGCAGTACTTC.

Ten or more counts support this clonotype. The chain uses TRBV7-2 and TRBJ2-7, with unresolved D. Germline lookup yields CDR1 SGHTA and CDR2 FQGNSA. The CDR3 totals 14 residues. Trimming shortened V by 1 base and J by 6 bases, and 13 bases separated the two germline ends. The CDR3 region has the DNA TGTGCCAGCAGCTTAGTGCTGACCAGTTTCGAGCAGTACTTC. Amino acid sequence: CASSLVLTSFEQYF.

This clonotype occurred many times. This chain joins TRBV5-1 and TRBJ2-5; tentatively, D is TRBD1 (5 bases). Germline assignment: CDR1 SGHRS and CDR2 YFSETQ. V shed 1 base and J shed 3 bases, with 10 bases lying between them. The CDR3 consists of 14 residues. CDR3 in amino acids: CASSLTGAEETQYF. The CDR3 nucleotides read TGCGCCAGCAGCTTGACTGGGGCCGAAGAGACCCAGTACTTC.